The 12 T cell receptor beta chains given below trace back to one sample, sequenced in a study of T-cell reconstitution after alpha-beta-depleted transplantation in children. Preparing the TCRbeta library involved the use of unique molecular identifiers. TCRdb ran MiXCR on the PCR reads and lists one entry per CDR3 protein. This table holds hundreds of thousands of distinct CDR3 sequences, 15% to 20% found once. The sequenced sample was PBMCs from the stem cell graft donor, obtained from the stem cell graft. These receptors all come from a human donor who donated a stem cell graft to a child with acute lymphoblastic leukemia.

J is TRBJ2-2 and V is TRBV29-1; maybe TRBD1 (6 bases). CDR3 length: 13 residues. Germline values: CDR1 SQVTM, CDR2 ANQGSEA. V gave up 7 bases and J gave up 3 bases, with 12 bases separating them. The CDR3 sequence is CSGTGRDTGELFF. The CDR3 nucleotides are TGCAGCGGTACAGGGCGTGACACCGGGGAGCTGTTTTTT.

The chain couples TRBV27 to TRBJ2-7; unclear D gene. Germline loops: CDR1 MNHEY, CDR2 SMNVEV (reference sequence). V lost 8 bases, J lost 3 bases, and 11 bases lay in between. The CDR3 covers 12 residues. The CDR3 nucleotides are TGTGCCAGCGGGTCGGCGGACTACGAGCAGTACTTC. Its translation is CASGSADYEQYF.

The V and J genes are TRBV5-1 and TRBJ1-2; TRBD1 aligns across 8 bases. Germline CDR1 and CDR2: SGHRS and YFSETQ. V shed 4 bases, J shed 5 bases, and the junction held 13 bases outside the gene matches. The CDR3 has 16 residues. CDR3 sequence: CASSPTGQARTYGYTF. CDR3 DNA: TGCGCCAGCAGCCCAACGGGACAGGCCCGAACATATGGCTACACCTTC.

The V gene is TRBV4-2, the J gene TRBJ2-6; 7 bases align to TRBD1. CDR1 is LGHNA and CDR2 is YNFKEQ in the germline V gene. The CDR3 runs 17 residues. Trimming cost V 5 bases and J 2 bases; bases outside gene matches: 9. The DNA for the CDR3 is TGTGCCAGCAGCGGGAGACAGGGCGTGACTGGGGCCAACGTCCTGACTTTC. The encoded protein is CASSGRQGVTGANVLTF.

This clonotype was observed a handful of times. CDR3 amino acids: CASSFRTGPWFSGANVLTF. The CDR3 nucleotides read TGCGCCAGCAGCTTCCGGACAGGCCCATGGTTTTCTGGGGCCAACGTCCTGACTTTC. V gene TRBV5-1 combines with J gene TRBJ2-6, with TRBD1 matching 7 bases. Germline V lookup: CDR1 SGHRS, CDR2 YFSETQ. After removal of 2 bases from V and 1 base from J, the junction contained 12 bases not matched to a gene. The CDR3 length is 19 residues.

This clonotype was seen a single time. The chain recombines TRBV4-1 with TRBJ2-1; 11 bases fit TRBD2. CDR1 and CDR2 from the germline V gene are MGHRA and YSYEKL. With 1 base clipped from V and 8 bases from J, the junction kept 4 bases outside the gene matches. The length of the CDR3 is 15 residues. DNA for the CDR3: TGCGCCAGCAGCCAAGTACTAGCGGGGGAGTATGAGCAGTTCTTC. Its translation: CASSQVLAGEYEQFF.

The chain recombines TRBV6-1 with TRBJ1-1; D is unresolved. Per germline, CDR1 MNHNS and CDR2 SASEGT. The CDR3 extends over 14 amino acids. V was pared by 6 bases and J by 3 bases, with 14 bases between. The CDR3 DNA reads as TGTGCCAGCAGATCCAGCGCTAGGGACACTGAAGCTTTCTTT. It codes for CASRSSARDTEAFF.

A few counts support this clonotype. The rearrangement uses TRBV4-1 and TRBJ2-7; D remains ambiguous. Trimming shortened V by 3 bases and J by 6 bases, and 9 bases separated the two germline ends. Per the germline V gene, CDR1 is MGHRA and CDR2 is YSYEKL. This CDR3 is 12 amino acids long. The CDR3 DNA sequence: TGCGCCAGCAGCCACACATGGGGCGAGCAGTACTTC. Translated, it gives CASSHTWGEQYF.

This clonotype was counted a few times. The CDR3 is CASSLTSGGVLTQYF. The CDR3 DNA reads as TGTGCCAGCAGCCTAACTAGCGGAGGGGTTTTAACCCAGTACTTC. The chain uses TRBV12-3 or TRBV12-4 and TRBJ2-5; 8 bases fit TRBD2. V shed 6 bases, J shed 8 bases, and the junction held 14 bases outside the gene matches. This CDR3 comprises 15 residues.

The rearrangement joins TRBV4-1 to TRBJ2-2; D is perhaps TRBD2 (5 bases). V lost 0 bases to trimming and J lost 1 base, with 9 bases between them. CDR1 MGHRA and CDR2 YSYEKL come from the germline V gene. The CDR3 covers 16 residues. The CDR3 is CASSQDGGGNTGELFF. The CDR3 coding sequence is TGCGCCAGCAGCCAAGATGGCGGAGGGAACACCGGGGAGCTGTTTTTT.

This clonotype appeared a few times. The chain recombines TRBV14 with TRBJ1-5, with D possibly TRBD1 on 6 matching bases. This CDR3 comprises 17 residues. Germline assignment: CDR1 SGHDN and CDR2 FVKESK. Deletions cut 0 bases from V and 5 bases from J, with 17 bases between. CDR3 DNA: TGTGCCAGCAGCCAAGACGGGAAAACAGGGTGGTATCAGCCCCAGCATTTT. As protein: CASSQDGKTGWYQPQHF.

This clonotype was counted only a few times. The chain is built from TRBV10-1 and TRBJ2-7, with D perhaps TRBD1 or TRBD2 (7 bases each). Trimming pared 2 bases from V and 1 base from J, leaving 9 bases between. The germline V gene has CDR1 WNHNN and CDR2 SYGVQD (reference sequence). This CDR3 has 14 residues. The CDR3 DNA reads as TGCGCCAGCAGTGAGCAGGGGGGGTCCTACGAGCAGTACTTC. This translates into CASSEQGGSYEQYF.